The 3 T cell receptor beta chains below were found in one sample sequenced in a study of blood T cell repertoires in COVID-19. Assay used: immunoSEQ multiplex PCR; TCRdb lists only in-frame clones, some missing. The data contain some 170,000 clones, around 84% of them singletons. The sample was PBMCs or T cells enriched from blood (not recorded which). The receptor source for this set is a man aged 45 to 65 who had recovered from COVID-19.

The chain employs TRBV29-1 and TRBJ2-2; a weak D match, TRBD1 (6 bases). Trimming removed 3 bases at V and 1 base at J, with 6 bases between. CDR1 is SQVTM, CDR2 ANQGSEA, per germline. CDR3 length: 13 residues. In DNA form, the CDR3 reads TGCAGCGTTGACAGGGGGAACACCGGGGAGCTGTTTTTT. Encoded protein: CSVDRGNTGELFF.

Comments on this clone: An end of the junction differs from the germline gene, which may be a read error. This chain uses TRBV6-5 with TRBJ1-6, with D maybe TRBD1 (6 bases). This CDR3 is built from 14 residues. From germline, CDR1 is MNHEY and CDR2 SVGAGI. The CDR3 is CASRDSSSNSPLHF. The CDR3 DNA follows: TGTGCCAGCAGGGACAGTTCCTCTAATTCACCCCTCCACTTT.

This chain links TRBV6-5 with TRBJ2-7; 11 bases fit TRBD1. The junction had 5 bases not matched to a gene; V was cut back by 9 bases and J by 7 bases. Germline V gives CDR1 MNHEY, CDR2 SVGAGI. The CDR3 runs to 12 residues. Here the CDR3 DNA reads TGTGCCAGTGGACAGGGGGCGTTGGAGCAGTACTTC. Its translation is CASGQGALEQYF.